This TCR beta chain was sequenced in a study of response to subunit inactivated influenza vaccine listed by TCRdb under 2018. In terms of the full investigation: Deep quantitative profiling of the T cell receptor repertoire was used in the study to follow responses to a trivalent subunit inactivated influenza vaccine.

This clonotype was seen more than once but under ten times. It lacks a known antigen. Qualities for individual bases were not recorded, and no much larger clone is one base off. Receptor libraries were prepared by RT-PCR. The sequencer was an Illumina HiSeq 2500. The public reads were reprocessed in TCRdb via fastp at Q25 and MiXCR, keeping in-frame beta chains. Entries are consolidated by CDR3 protein sequence, retaining the most common genes and DNA. The sample table shows just over 300,000 distinct CDR3 sequences, and roughly 20% are seen once. Clones ranked in the top ten supply approximately 10% of the sample. From the germline V gene, CDR1 is MDHEN and CDR2 is SYDVKM. The CDR3, from cysteine to phenylalanine, totals 16 residues. Only the CDR3 part of the read is kept: 48 bases, read in frame from the first base. Trimmed from V: 3 bases; trimmed from J: 4 bases; junction bases lacking a gene match: 12.

The research as a whole found: The authors proposed that each seasonal influenza vaccination may bring in only a limited number of new T cells.

The starting material was PBMCs from blood, obtained less than 22 months after vaccination. The chain is encoded by TRBV28 joined to TRBJ2-7; TRBD2 lines up with 7 middle nucleotides. This TCR was sampled from a man in his fifties or sixties who received an inactivated influenza vaccine. Donor details come from another sample of the same person, matched by shared clones. The CDR3: CASSFRLAELTYEQYF. The base sequence is TGTGCCAGCAGTTTCCGGCTAGCGGAGCTAACATACGAGCAGTACTTC.